The sequence of this T cell receptor beta chain was determined in a study of blood T cell repertoires in COVID-19. Whole-study context: The samples span acute and convalescent COVID-19 from the United States, Italy and Spain. The analysed material was cDNA or gDNA that came from T cells, B-cell-depleted T cells, or PBMCs.

The CDR3 covers 17 residues. Per germline, CDR1 SGDLS and CDR2 YYNGEE. Trimming cost V 0 bases and J 5 bases; bases outside gene matches: 10. In the source study's methods: Amplification of reference gene primers provided the estimated nucleated cell counts. Produced via immunoSEQ multiplex PCR; TCRdb's table is partial and in-frame only. Clone size and V and J calls were adopted from that table, with D and trimming inferred from the DNA. The sample yields under 80,000 clones, approximately 90% seen once. This receptor was obtained from a woman of 80 years or more with active COVID-19. This rearrangement joins TRBV9 to TRBJ2-5, with 10 positions matching TRBD2. Material: peripheral blood. CDR3 loop: CASSVGSSGRGLETQYF. The CDR3 DNA is TGTGCCAGCAGCGTAGGATCGAGCGGGAGGGGATTGGAGACCCAGTACTTC.